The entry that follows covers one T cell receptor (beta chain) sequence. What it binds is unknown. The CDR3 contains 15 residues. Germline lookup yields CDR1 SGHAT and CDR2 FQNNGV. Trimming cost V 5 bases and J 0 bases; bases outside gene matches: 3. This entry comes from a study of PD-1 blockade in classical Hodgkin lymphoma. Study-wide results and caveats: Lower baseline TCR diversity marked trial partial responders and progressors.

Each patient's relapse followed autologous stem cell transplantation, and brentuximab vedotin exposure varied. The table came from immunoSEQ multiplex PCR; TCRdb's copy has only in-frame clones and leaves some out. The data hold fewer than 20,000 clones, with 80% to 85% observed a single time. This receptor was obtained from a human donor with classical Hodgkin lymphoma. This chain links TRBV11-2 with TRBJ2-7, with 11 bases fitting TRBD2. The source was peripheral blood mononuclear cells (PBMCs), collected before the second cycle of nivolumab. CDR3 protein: CASSKTSGDSYEQYF. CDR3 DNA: TGTGCCAGCAGCAAGACTAGCGGGGACTCCTACGAGCAGTACTTC.